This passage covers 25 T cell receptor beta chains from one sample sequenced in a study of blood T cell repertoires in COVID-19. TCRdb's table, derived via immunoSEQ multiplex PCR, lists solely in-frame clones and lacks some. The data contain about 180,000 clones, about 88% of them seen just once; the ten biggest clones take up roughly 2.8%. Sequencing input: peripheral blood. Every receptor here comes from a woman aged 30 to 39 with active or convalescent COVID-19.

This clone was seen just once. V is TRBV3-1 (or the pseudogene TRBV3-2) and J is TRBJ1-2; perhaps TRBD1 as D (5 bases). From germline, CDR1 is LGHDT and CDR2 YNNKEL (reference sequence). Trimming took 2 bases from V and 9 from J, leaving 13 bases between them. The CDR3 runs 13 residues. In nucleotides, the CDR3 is TGTGCCAGCAGCCAAACAGGAGAGATACGCTACACCTTC. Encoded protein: CASSQTGEIRYTF.

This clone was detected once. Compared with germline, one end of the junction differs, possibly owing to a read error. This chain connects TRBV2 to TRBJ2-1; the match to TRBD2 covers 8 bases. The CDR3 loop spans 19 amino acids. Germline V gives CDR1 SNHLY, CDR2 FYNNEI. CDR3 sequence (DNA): TGCGCCCGCACGGGGGGGCGGCGGGGCGCCGTTGACGCCTACAATGAGCAGTTCTTC. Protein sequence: CARTGGRRGAVDAYNEQFF.

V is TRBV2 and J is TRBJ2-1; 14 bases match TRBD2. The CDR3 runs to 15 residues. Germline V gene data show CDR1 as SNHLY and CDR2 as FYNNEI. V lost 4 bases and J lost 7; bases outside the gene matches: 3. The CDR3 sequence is CASSGLAGGLNEQFF. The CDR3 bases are TGTGCCAGCAGTGGACTAGCGGGGGGGCTGAATGAGCAGTTCTTC. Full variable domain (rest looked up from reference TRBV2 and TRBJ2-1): EPEVTQTPSHQVTQMGQEVILRCVPISNHLYFYWYRQILGQKVEFLVSFYNNEISEKSEIFDDQFSVERPDGSNFTLKIRSTKLEDSAMYFCASSGLAGGLNEQFFGPGTRLTVL.

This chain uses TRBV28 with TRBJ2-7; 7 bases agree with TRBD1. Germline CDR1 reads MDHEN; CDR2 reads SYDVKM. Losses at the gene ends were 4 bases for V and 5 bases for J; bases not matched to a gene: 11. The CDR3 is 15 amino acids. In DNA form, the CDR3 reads TGTGCCAGCAGTTCTTCCAACAGGGGATTCAACGAGCAGTACTTC. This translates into CASSSSNRGFNEQYF.

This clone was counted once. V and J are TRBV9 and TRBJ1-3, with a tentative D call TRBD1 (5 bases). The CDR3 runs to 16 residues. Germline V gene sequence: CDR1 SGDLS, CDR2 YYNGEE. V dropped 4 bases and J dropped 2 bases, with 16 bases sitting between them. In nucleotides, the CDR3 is TGTGCCAGCAGCATCGGGGGGGGGACCCCTGGAAACACCATATATTTT. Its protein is CASSIGGGTPGNTIYF.

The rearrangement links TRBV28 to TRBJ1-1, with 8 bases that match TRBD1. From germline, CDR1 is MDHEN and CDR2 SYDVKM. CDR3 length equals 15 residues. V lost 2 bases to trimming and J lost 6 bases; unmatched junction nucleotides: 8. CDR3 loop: CASSLGRDRRPEAFF. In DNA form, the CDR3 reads TGTGCCAGCAGTTTAGGAAGGGACAGGAGACCTGAAGCTTTCTTT.

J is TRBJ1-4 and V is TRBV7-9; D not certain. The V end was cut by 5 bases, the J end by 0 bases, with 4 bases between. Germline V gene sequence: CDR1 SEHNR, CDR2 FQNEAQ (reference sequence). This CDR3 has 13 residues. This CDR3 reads CASSRATNEKLFF. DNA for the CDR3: TGTGCCAGCAGCCGAGCAACTAATGAAAAACTGTTTTTT.

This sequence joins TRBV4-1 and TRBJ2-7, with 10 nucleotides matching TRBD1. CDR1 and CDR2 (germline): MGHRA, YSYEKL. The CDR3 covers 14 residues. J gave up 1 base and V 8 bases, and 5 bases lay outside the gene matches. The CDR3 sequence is CASSGTGESYEQYF. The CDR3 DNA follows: TGCGCCAGCTCCGGGACAGGGGAATCCTACGAGCAGTACTTC.

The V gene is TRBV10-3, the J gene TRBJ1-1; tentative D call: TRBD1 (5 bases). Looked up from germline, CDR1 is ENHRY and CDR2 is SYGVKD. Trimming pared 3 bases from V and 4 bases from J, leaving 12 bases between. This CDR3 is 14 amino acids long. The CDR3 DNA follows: TGTGCCATCAGTGATGGGCAGGGAGGCACTGAAGCTTTCTTT. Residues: CAISDGQGGTEAFF.

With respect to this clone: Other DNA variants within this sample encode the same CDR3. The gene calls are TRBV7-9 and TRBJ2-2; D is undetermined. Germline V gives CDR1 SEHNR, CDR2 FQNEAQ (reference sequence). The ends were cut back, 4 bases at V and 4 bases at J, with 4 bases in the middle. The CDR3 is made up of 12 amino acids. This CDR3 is CASSSSTGELFF. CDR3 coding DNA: TGTGCCAGCAGCTCATCCACCGGGGAGCTGTTTTTT. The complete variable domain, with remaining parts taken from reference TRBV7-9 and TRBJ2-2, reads DTGVSQNPRHKITKRGQNVTFRCDPISEHNRLYWYRQTLGQGPEFLTYFQNEAQLEKSRLLSDRFSAERPKGSFSTLEIQRTEQGDSAMYLCASSSSTGELFFGEGSRLTVL.

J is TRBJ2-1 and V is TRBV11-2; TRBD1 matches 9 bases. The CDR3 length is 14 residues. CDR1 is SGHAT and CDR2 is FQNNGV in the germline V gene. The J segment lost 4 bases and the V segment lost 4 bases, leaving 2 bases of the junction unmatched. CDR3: CASSSGTGYNEQFF. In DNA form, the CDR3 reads TGTGCCAGCAGCTCCGGGACAGGGTACAATGAGCAGTTCTTC.

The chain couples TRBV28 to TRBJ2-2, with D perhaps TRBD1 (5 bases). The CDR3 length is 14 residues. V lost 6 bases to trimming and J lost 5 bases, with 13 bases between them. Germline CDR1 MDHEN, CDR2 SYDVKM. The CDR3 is CASRQVRRTGELFF. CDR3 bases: TGTGCCAGCAGACAGGTCCGCCGGACCGGGGAGCTGTTTTTT.

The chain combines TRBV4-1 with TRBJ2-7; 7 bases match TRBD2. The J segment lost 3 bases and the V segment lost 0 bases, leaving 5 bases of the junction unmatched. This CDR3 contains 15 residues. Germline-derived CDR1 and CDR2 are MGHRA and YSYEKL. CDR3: CASSQEGGGVYEQYF. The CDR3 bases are TGCGCCAGCAGCCAAGAGGGGGGAGGGGTCTACGAGCAGTACTTC.

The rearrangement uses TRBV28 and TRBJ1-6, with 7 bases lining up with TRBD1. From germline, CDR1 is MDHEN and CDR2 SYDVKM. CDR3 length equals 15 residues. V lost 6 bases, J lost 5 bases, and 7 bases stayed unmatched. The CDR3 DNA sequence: TGTGCCAGCAGGCAAGGACAGGTTAATAATTCACCCCTCCACTTT. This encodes CASRQGQVNNSPLHF.

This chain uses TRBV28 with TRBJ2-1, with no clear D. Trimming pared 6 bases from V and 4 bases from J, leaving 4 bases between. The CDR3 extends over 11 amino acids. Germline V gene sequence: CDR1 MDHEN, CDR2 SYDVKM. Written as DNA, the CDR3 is TGTGCCAGCAGCCCTTACAATGAGCAGTTCTTC. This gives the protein CASSPYNEQFF.

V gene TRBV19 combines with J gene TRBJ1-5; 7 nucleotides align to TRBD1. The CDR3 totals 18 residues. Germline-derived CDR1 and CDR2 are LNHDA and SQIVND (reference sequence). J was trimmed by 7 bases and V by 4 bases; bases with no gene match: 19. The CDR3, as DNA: TGTGCCAGTAGTACCCTCCACGGACAGGAAGGGCTAAGGCAGCCCCAGCATTTT. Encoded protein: CASSTLHGQEGLRQPQHF.

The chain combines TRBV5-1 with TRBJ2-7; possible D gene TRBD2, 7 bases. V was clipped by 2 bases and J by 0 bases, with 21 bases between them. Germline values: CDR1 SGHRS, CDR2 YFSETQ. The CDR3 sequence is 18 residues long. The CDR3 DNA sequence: TGCGCCAGCAGCTTATACTTCCACGGGGGGCTCGTCTCCTACGAGCAGTACTTC. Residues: CASSLYFHGGLVSYEQYF.

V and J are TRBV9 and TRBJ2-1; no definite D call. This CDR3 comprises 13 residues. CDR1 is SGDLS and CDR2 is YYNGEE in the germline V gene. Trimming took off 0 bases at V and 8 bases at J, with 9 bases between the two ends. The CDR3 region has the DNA TGTGCCAGCAGCGTAGTTGCTGAGGATGAGCAGTTCTTC. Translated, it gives CASSVVAEDEQFF.

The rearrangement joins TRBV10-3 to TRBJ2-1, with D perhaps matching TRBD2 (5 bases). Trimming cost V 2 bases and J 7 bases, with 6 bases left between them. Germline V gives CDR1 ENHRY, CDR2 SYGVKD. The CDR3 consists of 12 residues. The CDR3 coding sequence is TGTGCCATCAGTGAGCGCGGGAATGAGCAGTTCTTC. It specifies CAISERGNEQFF.

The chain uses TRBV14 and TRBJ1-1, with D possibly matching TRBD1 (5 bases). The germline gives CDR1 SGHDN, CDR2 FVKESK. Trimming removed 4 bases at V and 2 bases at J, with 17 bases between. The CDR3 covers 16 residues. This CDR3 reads CASSLRGRGSNTEAFF. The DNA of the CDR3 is TGTGCCAGCAGCCTTCGGGGGAGGGGTTCAAACACTGAAGCTTTCTTT.

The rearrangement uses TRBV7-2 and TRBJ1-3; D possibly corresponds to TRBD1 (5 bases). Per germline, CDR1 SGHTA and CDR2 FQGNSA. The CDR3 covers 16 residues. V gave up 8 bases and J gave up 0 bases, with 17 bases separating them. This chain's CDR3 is CASAGGIIASGNTIYF. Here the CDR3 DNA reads TGTGCCAGCGCGGGGGGAATTATAGCCTCTGGAAACACCATATATTTT.

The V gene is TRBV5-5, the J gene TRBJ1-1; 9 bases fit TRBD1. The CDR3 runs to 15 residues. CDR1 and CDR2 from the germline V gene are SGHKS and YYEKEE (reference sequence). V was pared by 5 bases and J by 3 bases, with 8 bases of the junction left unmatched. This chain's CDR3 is CASSPRDRAYTEAFF. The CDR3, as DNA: TGTGCCAGCAGTCCTCGGGACAGGGCATACACTGAAGCTTTCTTT.

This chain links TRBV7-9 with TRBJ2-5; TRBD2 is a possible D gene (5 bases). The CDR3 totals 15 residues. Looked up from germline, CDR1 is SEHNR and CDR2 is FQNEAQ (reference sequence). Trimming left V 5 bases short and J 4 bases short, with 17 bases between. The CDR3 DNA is TGTGCCAGCAGCGGACCCCTGGGGAGCGGAGAGACCCAGTACTTC. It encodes CASSGPLGSGETQYF.

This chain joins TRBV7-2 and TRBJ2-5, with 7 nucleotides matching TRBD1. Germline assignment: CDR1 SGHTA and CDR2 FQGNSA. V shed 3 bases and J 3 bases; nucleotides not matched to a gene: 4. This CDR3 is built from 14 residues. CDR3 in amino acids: CASSFGDRKETQYF. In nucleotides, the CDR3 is TGTGCCAGCAGCTTCGGGGACAGAAAAGAGACCCAGTACTTC.

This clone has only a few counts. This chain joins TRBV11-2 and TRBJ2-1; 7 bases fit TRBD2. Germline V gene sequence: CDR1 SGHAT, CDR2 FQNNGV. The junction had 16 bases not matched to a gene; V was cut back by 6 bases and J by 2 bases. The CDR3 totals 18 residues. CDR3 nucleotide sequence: TGTGCCAGCAGTACTAGCGAGCTTTTCCACCTCACCTACAATGAGCAGTTCTTC. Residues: CASSTSELFHLTYNEQFF.